This TCR beta chain was identified during a study of cytomegalovirus exposure and HLA in healthy donors. Study-wide results and limits: Likely technical artifact: a cluster of highly shared sequence variants. In an earlier analysis, in several hundred donors, most V segments appeared productive either ~87% or ~30% of the time. Later work associated fewer than 20,000 TCR beta sequences with HLA alleles at 0.05 false discovery rate. Several V segments, TRBV6-2 and TRBV6-3 among them, could not be told apart and were dropped.

A multiplex PCR was run with 60 Vbeta primers and 13 Jbeta primers. Profiling relied on immunoSEQ multiplex PCR, and the TCRdb table lists in-frame clones only, not all of them. This table holds around 200,000 clones, 65% to 90% found once. V lost 4 bases and J lost 4; bases outside the gene matches: 6. Germline V gene data show CDR1 as SNHLY and CDR2 as FYNNEI. The CDR3 sequence is 14 residues long. Of note for this clone: Its antigen is undetermined.

The receptor comes from a woman aged 25 to 39 in good health and CMV-seronegative. Sequenced material: PBMCs. The chain combines TRBV2 with TRBJ1-2; 7 bases are shared with TRBD1. This CDR3 is CASSGDSSTYGYTF. The CDR3 region has the DNA TGTGCCAGCAGTGGGGACAGCTCGACCTATGGCTACACCTTC.